This T cell receptor beta chain was observed in a study of CXCR3-negative and CXCR3-positive naive CD8 T cells. Study-level results: It was found that naive subsets had comparable surface CD5, and TCR strength was inferred from TRB CDR3 properties.

Researchers prepared the TRB cDNA libraries using 5' RACE with UMI labels. TCRdb re-called the 5' RACE reads; every CDR3 protein appears as one record, without DNA. The table for this sample gives 90,000 to 95,000 distinct CDR3 sequences. In regard to this clonotype: Its matching antigen is unknown.

Per the germline V gene, CDR1 is MNHEY and CDR2 is SVGEGT. The CDR3 runs 14 residues. The sequence derives from a human donor in good health. Some clones in this sample may be carry-over from other donors' samples. The chain combines TRBV6-2 or TRBV6-3 with TRBJ1-1. Sequencing input: naive CXCR3- CD8+ T cells from blood. Stated subset: CD45RO-CCR7+CD27+CD95- naive CD8+ T cells lacking CXCR3 (TNR3-). The CDR3 sequence: CASSYSFRNTEAFF.